These 10 T cell receptor beta chains originate from one sample sequenced in a study of blood T cell repertoires in COVID-19. The method was immunoSEQ multiplex PCR; TCRdb's version includes in-frame clones alone and lacks a portion of them. Here the sample spans 360,000 or so clones, approximately 89% being singletons. Specimen: PBMCs or T cells enriched from blood (not recorded which). The receptor set was obtained from a woman in her twenties or thirties who had recovered from COVID-19.

The chain has TRBV6-5 and TRBJ1-3; TRBD1 aligns across 8 bases. The CDR3 runs 14 residues. Trimming at V came to 8 bases and at J to 0 bases, leaving 3 bases not matched to a gene. Germline V gives CDR1 MNHEY, CDR2 SVGAGI. For the CDR3, the DNA is TGTGCCAGCGCACAGGGGGGCTCTGGAAACACCATATATTTT. Its protein is CASAQGGSGNTIYF.

V and J are TRBV19 and TRBJ2-7; 7 bases align to TRBD1. With V trimmed by 5 bases and J by 0 bases, 4 bases remained unmatched. From germline, CDR1 is LNHDA and CDR2 SQIVND (reference sequence). The CDR3 has 14 amino acids. Written as DNA, the CDR3 is TGTGCCAGTAGTTCCTCAGGGGGCTCCTACGAGCAGTACTTC. Translating it yields CASSSSGGSYEQYF.

The chain combines TRBV7-3 with TRBJ1-1, with a weak D call TRBD1 (6 bases). CDR1 SGHTA and CDR2 FQGTGA come from the germline V gene. The CDR3 extends over 16 amino acids. V lost 5 bases and J 0 bases, leaving 16 bases between the germline ends. This CDR3 is CASSPVKDSLNTEAFF. In DNA, the CDR3 is TGTGCCAGCAGCCCCGTGAAGGACAGTTTGAACACTGAAGCTTTCTTT.

This sequence joins TRBV5-4 and TRBJ1-3; D call uncertain. Trimming removed 4 bases from V and 0 bases from J, with 8 bases in between. The germline V gene encodes CDR1 SGHNT and CDR2 YYREEE (reference sequence). This CDR3 has 14 residues. CDR3 DNA sequence: TGTGCCAGCAGCCCCGGAGGCTCTGGAAACACCATATATTTT. Translating it yields CASSPGGSGNTIYF.

A note on this clone: The same CDR3 arises from other DNA sequences in this sample as well. The chain couples TRBV6-5 to TRBJ1-3; D gene unclear. In germline, CDR1 is MNHEY, CDR2 SVGAGI. V lost 6 bases and J 0 bases, leaving 9 bases between the germline ends. The CDR3 totals 14 residues. This CDR3 is CASRRGSSGNTIYF. The CDR3 region has the DNA TGTGCCAGCAGGCGGGGATCCTCTGGAAACACCATATATTTT.

This clone was found a few times. The chain links TRBV9 to TRBJ2-7; no reliable D call. This CDR3 has 15 residues. Germline V gene lookup returns CDR1 SGDLS and CDR2 YYNGEE. Trimming shortened V by 4 bases and J by 2 bases, and 16 bases separated the two germline ends. CDR3 bases: TGTGCCAGCAGCCGCGCGGATATCGGAACCTACGAGCAGTACTTC. This translates into CASSRADIGTYEQYF.

CDR3 in amino acids: CASGQYQPQHF. In DNA, the CDR3 is TGTGCCAGTGGACAGTATCAGCCCCAGCATTTT. This chain connects TRBV19 to TRBJ1-5, with D maybe TRBD1 (6 bases). Germline CDR1 and CDR2: LNHDA and SQIVND (reference sequence). The CDR3 has 11 amino acids. V lost 8 bases to trimming and J lost 5 bases, with 7 bases between them.

Here the CDR3 reads CASSLRDRISYEQYF. DNA for the CDR3: TGTGCCAGCAGCCTCCGCGACAGGATCTCCTACGAGCAGTACTTC. The genes are TRBV3-1 (or the pseudogene TRBV3-2) and TRBJ2-7; D is perhaps TRBD1 (6 bases). The CDR3 totals 15 residues. V was pared by 4 bases and J by 0 bases, with 13 bases between. In germline, CDR1 is LGHDT, CDR2 YNNKEL (reference sequence).

This chain uses TRBV27 with TRBJ1-1; D may be TRBD1 (6 bases). There are 13 residues in the CDR3. The V end was cut by 3 bases, the J end by 5 bases, with 10 bases between. CDR1 and CDR2 from the germline V gene are MNHEY and SMNVEV (reference sequence). The CDR3 bases are TGTGCCAGCAGTTTTGGGGGCAGTACTGAAGCTTTCTTT. Amino acids: CASSFGGSTEAFF.

The chain links TRBV12-3 or TRBV12-4 to TRBJ1-1; unclear D gene. Trimming took 3 bases from V and 10 from J, leaving 15 bases between them. The CDR3 is 13 amino acids. CDR3 region: CASSFGPGMGAFF. CDR3 bases: TGTGCCAGCAGTTTCGGACCCGGGATGGGAGCTTTCTTT.